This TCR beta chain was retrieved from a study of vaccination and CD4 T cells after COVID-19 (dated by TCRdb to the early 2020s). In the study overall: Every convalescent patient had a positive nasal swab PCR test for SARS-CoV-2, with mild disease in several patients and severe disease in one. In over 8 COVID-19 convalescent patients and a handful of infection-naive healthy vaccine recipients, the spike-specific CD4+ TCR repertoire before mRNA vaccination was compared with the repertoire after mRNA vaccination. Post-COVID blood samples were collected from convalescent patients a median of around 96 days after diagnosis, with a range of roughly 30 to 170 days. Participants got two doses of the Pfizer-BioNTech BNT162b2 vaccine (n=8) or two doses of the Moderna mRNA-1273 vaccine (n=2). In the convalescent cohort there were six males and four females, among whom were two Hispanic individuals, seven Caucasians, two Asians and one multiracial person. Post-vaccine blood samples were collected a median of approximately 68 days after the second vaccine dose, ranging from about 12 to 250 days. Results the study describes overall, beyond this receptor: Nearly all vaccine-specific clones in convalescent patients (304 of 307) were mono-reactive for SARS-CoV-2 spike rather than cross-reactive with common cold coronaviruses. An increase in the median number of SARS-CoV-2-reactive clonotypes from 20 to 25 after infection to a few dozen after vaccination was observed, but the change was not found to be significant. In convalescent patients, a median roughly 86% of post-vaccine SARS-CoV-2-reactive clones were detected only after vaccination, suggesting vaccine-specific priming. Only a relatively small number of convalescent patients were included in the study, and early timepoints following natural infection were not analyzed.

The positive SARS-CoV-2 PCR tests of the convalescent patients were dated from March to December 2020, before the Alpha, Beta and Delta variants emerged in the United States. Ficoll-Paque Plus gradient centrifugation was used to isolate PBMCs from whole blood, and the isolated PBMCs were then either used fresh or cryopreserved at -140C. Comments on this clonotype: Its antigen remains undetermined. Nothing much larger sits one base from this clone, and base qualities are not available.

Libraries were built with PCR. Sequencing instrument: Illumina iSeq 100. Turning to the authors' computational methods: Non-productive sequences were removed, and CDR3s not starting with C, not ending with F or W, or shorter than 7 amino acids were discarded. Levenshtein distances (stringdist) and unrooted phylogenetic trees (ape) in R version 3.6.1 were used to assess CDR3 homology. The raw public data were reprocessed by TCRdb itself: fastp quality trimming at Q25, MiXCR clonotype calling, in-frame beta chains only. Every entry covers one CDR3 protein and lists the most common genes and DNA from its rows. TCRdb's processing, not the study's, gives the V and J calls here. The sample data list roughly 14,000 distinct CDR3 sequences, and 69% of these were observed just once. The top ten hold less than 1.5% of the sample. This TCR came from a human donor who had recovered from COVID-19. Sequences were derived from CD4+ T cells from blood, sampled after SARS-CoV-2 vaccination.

This receptor carries the CDR3 CASSRTALAGQETQYF. The nucleotide sequence is given as TGTGCCAGCAGCCGTACCGCACTAGCGGGCCAAGAGACCCAGTACTTC. The rearranged chain carries TRBV7-6 and TRBJ2-5; TRBD2 aligns with 9 central bases. CDR1 and CDR2 are drawn from the germline V gene: SGHVS, FNYEAQ. Spanning cysteine to phenylalanine, the CDR3 consists of 16 amino acids. Left in the record is the CDR3 DNA by itself, 48 bases read in frame from the first base. Trimming removed 5 bases from V and 1 base from J; the gene matches leave 8 bases unexplained. This CDR3, with the reference TRBV7-6 and TRBJ2-5 proteins standing in past its ends, gives the full variable domain GAGVSQSPRYKVTKRGQDVALRCDPISGHVSLYWYRQALGQGPEFLTYFNYEAQQDKSGLPNDRFSAERPEGSISTLTIQRTEQRDSAMYRCASSRTALAGQETQYFGPGTRLLVL.